One sample yielded the 25 T cell receptor beta chains listed below, sequenced in a study of T cell responses to AZD1222 COVID-19 vaccine. Sequencing used immunoSEQ multiplex PCR; TCRdb keeps in-frame clones, though not all of them. This sample carries about 140,000 clones, 70% to 90% of them seen once, and the ten largest clones take about 8%. Sample: peripheral blood, taken on day 0 of AZD1222 vaccination. The receptors were gathered from an adult in good health.

CDR3 in DNA: TGTGCCTGGAGTGTAGGTCAGGGTGTGGACGAGCAGTACTTC. Amino acids: CAWSVGQGVDEQYF. This chain uses TRBV30 with TRBJ2-7, with D perhaps matching TRBD1 (5 bases). Trimming took off 0 bases at V and 5 bases at J, with 14 bases between the two ends. The CDR3 has 14 residues. The germline CDR1 and CDR2 sequences are GTSNPN and SVGIG (reference sequence).

The rearrangement uses TRBV4-1 and TRBJ2-3; 8 bases are a match to TRBD2. J gave up 5 bases and V 1 base, and 8 bases lay outside the gene matches. This CDR3 has 16 residues. Germline assignment: CDR1 MGHRA and CDR2 YSYEKL. CDR3 sequence: CASSQGGQRGIDTQYF. Here the CDR3 DNA reads TGCGCCAGCAGCCAAGGGGGGCAGCGGGGGATAGATACGCAGTATTTT.

This clone came up a few times. The rearrangement joins TRBV9 to TRBJ2-3; TRBD2 aligns across 9 bases. Germline values: CDR1 SGDLS, CDR2 YYNGEE. V shed 0 bases and J 7 bases; nucleotides not matched to a gene: 9. CDR3 length: 16 residues. CDR3 nucleotide sequence: TGTGCCAGCAGCGTAGAGGCGGGAGGGGGGGCAAATACGCAGTATTTT. It translates to CASSVEAGGGANTQYF.

This rearrangement joins TRBV6-5 to TRBJ1-6, with D unresolved. V was cut by 0 bases and J by 7 bases, with 7 bases left in between. Germline lookup yields CDR1 MNHEY and CDR2 SVGAGI. The CDR3 is 14 residues long. CDR3 sequence (DNA): TGTGCCAGCAGTTACTCGGTAGGCAATTCACCCCTCCACTTT. Residues: CASSYSVGNSPLHF.

The chain joins TRBV11-3 to TRBJ1-2; D is perhaps TRBD1 (5 bases). With 9 bases removed from V and 3 bases from J, the gap between germline ends came to 20 bases. In germline, CDR1 is SGHNT, CDR2 YENEEA. The CDR3 is made up of 15 amino acids. DNA of the CDR3: TGTGCCAGTTCAAACCGGGGGTCCCTGGACTATGGCTACACCTTC. Amino acids: CASSNRGSLDYGYTF.

The J gene is TRBJ2-7, the V gene TRBV29-1; D is perhaps TRBD1 or TRBD2 (5 bases each). The CDR3 has 14 amino acids. The ends were cut back, 6 bases at V and 0 bases at J, with 15 bases in the middle. The germline V gene encodes CDR1 SQVTM and CDR2 ANQGSEA. In DNA, the CDR3 is TGCAGCGTGACCCTCCCAGGGAGCTCCTACGAGCAGTACTTC. Translating gives CSVTLPGSSYEQYF.

J is TRBJ1-1 and V is TRBV7-2; perhaps TRBD1 as D (5 bases). Germline V CDR1 and CDR2: SGHTA, FQGNSA. Trimming left V 5 bases short and J 4 bases short, with 11 bases between. The CDR3 length is 13 residues. In DNA form, the CDR3 reads TGTGCCAGCAGCCCTGCGGGGGGCACTGAAGCTTTCTTT. The encoded protein is CASSPAGGTEAFF.

V gene TRBV27 combines with J gene TRBJ1-5; no reliable D call. Trimming took off 6 bases at V and 2 bases at J, with 14 bases between the two ends. This CDR3 spans 15 amino acids. Germline V gives CDR1 MNHEY, CDR2 SMNVEV (reference sequence). The CDR3 protein is CASRPDPLGNQPQHF. CDR3 coding DNA: TGTGCCAGCAGGCCCGATCCTTTGGGCAATCAGCCCCAGCATTTT.

The count of this clone is one. The rearrangement links TRBV5-4 to TRBJ1-1, with 11 bases lining up with TRBD1. This CDR3 comprises 18 residues. V lost 4 bases to trimming and J lost 2 bases; unmatched junction nucleotides: 13. CDR1 is SGHNT, CDR2 YYREEE, per germline (reference sequence). The CDR3 spells CASSPLGQGASYNTEAFF. The CDR3 DNA is TGTGCCAGCAGCCCCCTAGGACAGGGGGCCTCCTATAACACTGAAGCTTTCTTT.

V is TRBV30 and J is TRBJ2-1; D unclear. From germline, CDR1 is GTSNPN and CDR2 SVGIG (reference sequence). The CDR3 runs to 13 residues. The V end was cut by 5 bases, the J end by 2 bases, with 10 bases between. The CDR3 DNA reads as TGTGCCTGGGATCCACCGGCCTACAATGAGCAGTTCTTC. This gives the protein CAWDPPAYNEQFF.

The V gene is TRBV5-1, the J gene TRBJ1-2, with D possibly being TRBD1 (6 bases). The CDR3 is 16 amino acids. The V end lost 0 bases, the J end lost 3 bases, and 15 bases lay between the germline ends. Germline V gives CDR1 SGHRS, CDR2 YFSETQ. CDR3 bases: TGCGCCAGCAGCTTGGGAGGGGGTCTGGATTACTATGGCTACACCTTC. It codes for CASSLGGGLDYYGYTF.

The chain combines TRBV10-3 with TRBJ2-3; D is undetermined. From germline, CDR1 is ENHRY and CDR2 SYGVKD. Between the trimmed V and J ends, which lost 6 bases and 3 bases, there was a span of 10 bases. The CDR3 runs 13 residues. This chain's CDR3 is CAIRATETDTQYF. The CDR3, as DNA: TGTGCCATCAGGGCCACGGAGACAGATACGCAGTATTTT.

The rearrangement links TRBV3-1 (or the pseudogene TRBV3-2) to TRBJ2-7, with TRBD2 identical over 11 bases. V trimming: 4 bases; J trimming: 7 bases; junction bases outside the gene matches: 12. The CDR3 is made up of 16 amino acids. Germline CDR1 reads LGHDT; CDR2 reads YNNKEL (reference sequence). For the CDR3, the DNA is TGTGCCAGCAGCCGAGTAGCGGGAGGGCCTATCGGTGAGCAGTACTTC. This codes for CASSRVAGGPIGEQYF.

The chain employs TRBV7-2 and TRBJ2-5; no clear D gene. The germline V gene encodes CDR1 SGHTA and CDR2 FQGNSA. The CDR3 is made up of 14 amino acids. V shed 4 bases and J shed 1 base, with 10 bases lying between them. DNA for the CDR3: TGTGCCAGCAGCTCCCTGGGTGGCCAAGAGACCCAGTACTTC. Encoded protein: CASSSLGGQETQYF.

V usage is TRBV5-1 and J usage is TRBJ1-3; 8 nucleotides match TRBD1. The junction had 5 bases not matched to a gene; V was cut back by 4 bases and J by 8 bases. CDR3 size: 13 residues. Germline CDR1 and CDR2: SGHRS and YFSETQ. The DNA for the CDR3 is TGCGCCAGCAGCACCGGACAGGGCTACACCATATATTTT. This gives the protein CASSTGQGYTIYF. The entire variable domain, with the rest obtained from reference TRBV5-1 and TRBJ1-3, is as follows: KAGVTQTPRYLIKTRGQQVTLSCSPISGHRSVSWYQQTPGQGLQFLFEYFSETQRNKGNFPGRFSGRQFSNSRSEMNVSTLELGDSALYLCASSTGQGYTIYFGEGSWLTVV.

J is TRBJ1-1 and V is TRBV28; D gene uncertain. CDR1 and CDR2 (germline): MDHEN, SYDVKM. The ends were cut back, 3 bases at V and 8 bases at J, with 7 bases in the middle. This CDR3 is 11 amino acids long. Here the CDR3 DNA reads TGTGCCAGCAGTTTTTTATTAGAAGCTTTCTTT. Residues: CASSFLLEAFF.

The sample holds one count of this clone. The chain has TRBV9 and TRBJ1-4; possibly TRBD1 for D (5 bases). The CDR3 consists of 14 residues. Germline V CDR1 and CDR2: SGDLS, YYNGEE. V was trimmed by 0 bases and J by 8 bases, leaving 11 bases between them. The CDR3 bases are TGTGCCAGCAGCGTAGCGAGAACAGGAGAAAAACTGTTTTTT. As protein: CASSVARTGEKLFF.

J is TRBJ2-7 and V is TRBV27; possibly TRBD2 for D (5 bases). CDR3 size: 15 residues. Trimming left V 4 bases short and J 6 bases short, with 19 bases between. Germline lookup yields CDR1 MNHEY and CDR2 SMNVEV (reference sequence). The CDR3 DNA reads as TGTGCCAGCAGTTCTAGCAGGTATCTTGTGGGCGAGCAGTACTTC. Amino acids: CASSSSRYLVGEQYF.

V usage is TRBV15 and J usage is TRBJ2-1; 11 positions match TRBD2. Germline V gene lookup returns CDR1 LNHNV and CDR2 YYDKDF (reference sequence). The J segment lost 4 bases and the V segment lost 5 bases, leaving 4 bases of the junction unmatched. CDR3 length equals 15 residues. CDR3 protein: CATSPGTSGYNEQFF. As DNA, the CDR3 is TGTGCCACCAGCCCCGGGACTAGCGGATACAATGAGCAGTTCTTC.

The rearrangement joins TRBV7-2 to TRBJ1-5, with 9 bases that match TRBD1. The germline CDR1 and CDR2 sequences are SGHTA and FQGNSA. V lost 5 bases to trimming and J lost 5 bases; unmatched junction nucleotides: 1. The CDR3 covers 13 residues. In nucleotides, the CDR3 is TGTGCCAGCAGCCGGGACAGGGATCAGCCCCAGCATTTT. Translated: CASSRDRDQPQHF.

The chain is built from TRBV30 and TRBJ1-6; D is unresolved. The CDR3 is made up of 18 amino acids. The V gene's germline CDR1 is GTSNPN and CDR2 SVGIG (reference sequence). V was pared by 0 bases and J by 7 bases, with 22 bases between. Here the CDR3 DNA reads TGTGCCTGGAGTGTTACCGGGTCCCGAAAGCTGTCGAATTCACCCCTCCACTTT. Translation: CAWSVTGSRKLSNSPLHF.

This clone was detected only once. The genes are TRBV9 and TRBJ1-1; D remains unclear. This CDR3 contains 13 residues. Germline V gene lookup returns CDR1 SGDLS and CDR2 YYNGEE. With 4 bases removed from V and 8 bases from J, the gap between germline ends came to 15 bases. CDR3 nucleotide sequence: TGTGCCAGCAGCCCCACACCAACCCGCGAAGCTTTCTTT. The encoded protein is CASSPTPTREAFF.

The V and J genes are TRBV5-1 and TRBJ1-4; D ambiguous. The CDR3 totals 16 residues. Per germline, CDR1 SGHRS and CDR2 YFSETQ. V dropped 3 bases and J dropped 0 bases, with 12 bases sitting between them. The CDR3 here is CASSSQPSATNEKLFF. The CDR3 DNA is TGCGCCAGCAGCTCCCAACCATCGGCAACTAATGAAAAACTGTTTTTT.

The genes are TRBV2 and TRBJ1-2, with D maybe TRBD1 (6 bases). The CDR3 has 12 residues. In germline, CDR1 is SNHLY, CDR2 FYNNEI. Trimming removed 4 bases from V and 8 bases from J, with 11 bases in between. The chain's CDR3 is CASSVSGAGYTF. As DNA, the CDR3 is TGTGCCAGCAGTGTTTCGGGGGCGGGCTACACCTTC.

This clone has only a few counts. The chain uses TRBV4-2 and TRBJ2-7; the D call may be TRBD1 or TRBD2 (5 bases each). The CDR3 sequence is 14 residues long. Trimming stripped 2 bases from V and 6 bases from J, with 14 bases between. Germline loops: CDR1 LGHNA, CDR2 YNFKEQ. CDR3 sequence (DNA): TGTGCCAGCAGCCAAACCTTTGGGGGTGGCGAGCAGTACTTC. Its translation: CASSQTFGGGEQYF.